Listed below are T cell receptor beta chains from one sample, sequenced in a study of CD8+ T cells in alopecia areata. Sequencing used immunoSEQ multiplex PCR; TCRdb keeps in-frame clones, though not all of them. The sample lists 200,000 to 250,000 clones, roughly 69% occurring once. The material sequenced was CD4+ T cells sorted from blood, taken at week 0. The receptors derive from a human donor with alopecia areata. The CDR3 runs from the conserved cysteine through the conserved F or W. The order of the fields is J gene, D gene, V gene, clone size, CDR3 DNA, CDR3 protein. A D gene is named only where the DNA matches it firmly. The size entry is marked missing in some rows and otherwise reads once, few, many or a size class.

TRBJ2-7 . TRBV27 . TGTGCCAGCAGTACTAGTGTGGTCTACGAGCAGTACTTC CASSTSVVYEQYF
TRBJ1-1 . TRBV15 . TGTGCCACCAGCAGAATGAACACTGAAGCTTTCTTT CATSRMNTEAFF
TRBJ1-1 TRBD1 TRBV27 once TGTGCCAGCAACCCGGACAGGGGGGACACTGAAGCTTTCTTT CASNPDRGDTEAFF
TRBJ1-1 . TRBV7-6 . TGTGCCAGCAGCCTAGATATATTGAACACTGAAGCTTTCTTT CASSLDILNTEAFF
TRBJ2-5 . TRBV5-1 few TGCGCCAGCAGCTTGTGGCGGCAGCAAGAGACCCAGTACTTC CASSLWRQQETQYF
TRBJ2-3 TRBD2 TRBV11-2 . TGTGCCAGCGTCCCCCGTGGGAGGGGCGGCACAGATACGCAGTATTTT CASVPRGRGGTDTQYF
TRBJ2-7 TRBD1 TRBV30 few TGTGCCTGGAGTGTACAGGGGGCGCGAGAGCAGTACTTC CAWSVQGAREQYF
TRBJ2-3 TRBD1 TRBV29-1 . TGCAGCGTTGATCCGACAGGGTCAGATACGCAGTATTTT CSVDPTGSDTQYF
TRBJ2-1 . TRBV10-3 many TGTGCCATCAGTGGTGATAGCGGCCGAGCTTACAATGAGCAGTTCTTC CAISGDSGRAYNEQFF
TRBJ2-1 TRBD1 TRBV30 . TGTGCCTCCACCCGGACAGGGGGACTCTACAATGAGCAGTTCTTC CASTRTGGLYNEQFF
TRBJ1-1 . TRBV30 . TGTGCCTGGAGAAGGCAGACTGAAGCTTTCTTT CAWRRQTEAFF
TRBJ2-7 . TRBV5-1 . TGCGCCAGCAGTCATCAGGGGACCGACGAGCAGTACTTC CASSHQGTDEQYF
TRBJ2-5 . TRBV29-1 . TGCAGCGTTCAAACTTTCCAAGAGACCCAGTACTTC CSVQTFQETQYF
TRBJ2-3 . TRBV30 few TGTGCCTGCGGGCCGGGGGTGTATCATACGCAGTATTTT CACGPGVYHTQYF
TRBJ2-3 TRBD1 TRBV30 . TGTGCCTGGAGTTCTCCGGGACAGGGGAGTGGAGATACGCAGTATTTT CAWSSPGQGSGDTQYF
TRBJ1-2 . TRBV30 . TGTGCCTGGAGTGTCGGCCCGCAACTGGGCTACACCTTC CAWSVGPQLGYTF
TRBJ1-6 . TRBV9 . TGTGCCAGCAGCGTAGCTAGGGGGGTAGATTCACCCCTCCACTTT CASSVARGVDSPLHF
TRBJ2-5 . TRBV4-1 . TGCGCCAGCAGCCAAGTTCAGGGGCTGGAAGAGACCCAGTACTTC CASSQVQGLEETQYF
TRBJ2-3 TRBD1 TRBV6-5 once TGTGCCAGCAGTTACTCGGGACAGGCTTTGGATACGCAGTATTTT CASSYSGQALDTQYF
TRBJ2-7 . TRBV7-9 once TGTGCCAGCAGCTTAGTCTCTACCTACGAGCAGTACTTC CASSLVSTYEQYF
TRBJ1-2 . TRBV7-3 . TGTGCCAGCAGCCTCGGGCAGAGACATGGCTACACCTTC CASSLGQRHGYTF
TRBJ2-7 . TRBV29-1 . TGCAGCGTTGAACCGGGGTTCGACAACGAGCAGTACTTC CSVEPGFDNEQYF
TRBJ1-1 . TRBV27 once TGTGCCAGCAGTTTTGGACTGAGCACTGAAGCTTTCTTT CASSFGLSTEAFF
TRBJ1-4 . TRBV29-1 . TGCAGCGGGACCATGGCTTTTGATGCAACTAATGAAAAACTGTTTTTT CSGTMAFDATNEKLFF
TRBJ1-1 TRBD1 TRBV7-9 . TGTGCCAGCAGCCTGGGACAGGGGGCGACTGAAGCTTTCTTT CASSLGQGATEAFF
TRBJ1-3 . TRBV29-1 few TGCAGCGTTGGGGGTAGCTCTGGAAACACCATATATTTT CSVGGSSGNTIYF
TRBJ2-6 . TRBV6-6 . TGTGCCAGCAGCCACACCGGGGCCAACGTCCTGACTTTC CASSHTGANVLTF
TRBJ2-2 . TRBV4-3 few TGCGCCAGCAGCCAGGCGGACAGGAACACCGGGGAGCTGTTTTTT CASSQADRNTGELFF
TRBJ1-2 . TRBV10-3 . TGTGCCATCACGGAAACGGCAGGGGAGTTGAGCTACACCTTC CAITETAGELSYTF
TRBJ2-7 . TRBV29-1 . TGCAGCGTAGGAGTGGACATCAATCGTCAGTACTTC CSVGVDINRQYF
TRBJ1-2 . TRBV29-1 few TGCAGCGTTGCCCTCGACAGGCTGAATGGCTACACCTTC CSVALDRLNGYTF
TRBJ2-5 TRBD2 TRBV25-1 . TGTGCCAGCATAGGACTAGCGGGGGGGCCGGGGGAGACCCAGTACTTC CASIGLAGGPGETQYF
TRBJ2-5 . TRBV7-9 . TGTGCCAGCAGCTTAGTCAGGGAGGTGGAGACCCAGTACTTC CASSLVREVETQYF
TRBJ2-3 . TRBV2 . TGTGCCAGCAGTTGGCGAGTAGATACGCAGTATTTT CASSWRVDTQYF
TRBJ1-1 . TRBV29-1 once TGCAGCGTTGAAGGGGCCGGGACGGCGAACACTGAAGCTTTCTTT CSVEGAGTANTEAFF
TRBJ2-7 . TRBV10-3 few TGTGCCATCAGTGTGACCCTCGAGGACGAGCAGTACTTC CAISVTLEDEQYF
TRBJ2-6 . TRBV5-6 . TGTGCCAGCAGCATGGACGGGTACTCTGGGGCCAACGTCCTGACTTTC CASSMDGYSGANVLTF
TRBJ1-1 TRBD1 TRBV7-2 . TGTGCCAGCAGCAAAGGGACAGGAGGGAGCACTGAAGCTTTCTTT CASSKGTGGSTEAFF
TRBJ1-2 TRBD1 TRBV10-3 . TGTGCCATCAGTCCGGGACAGGGGTCTCGGGGCTATGGCTACACCTTC CAISPGQGSRGYGYTF
TRBJ2-5 TRBD1 TRBV2 . TGTGCCAGCAGGGTGGACAGGGAACAGACCCAGTACTTC CASRVDREQTQYF
TRBJ2-3 . TRBV5-1 . TGCGCCAGCAGTTCCCGGGTCCCCGGAGATACGCAGTATTTT CASSSRVPGDTQYF
TRBJ2-7 TRBD1 TRBV29-1 . TGCAGCGCGGGACAGGGCATCTCCTACGAGCAGTACTTC CSAGQGISYEQYF
TRBJ2-5 . TRBV5-6 . TGTGCCAGCAGCTTGGTGGGGGCCGGGGAGACCCAGTACTTC CASSLVGAGETQYF
TRBJ2-2 TRBD2 TRBV30 . TGTGCCTGGAGTGGATGGACTAGCGGGGGCACCGGGGAGCTGTTTTTT CAWSGWTSGGTGELFF
TRBJ2-5 . TRBV30 . TGTGCCTTGGATCGCAGTATAGGGCCACAAGAGACCCAGTACTTC CALDRSIGPQETQYF
TRBJ1-2 TRBD1 TRBV30 . TGTGCCTGGACCGGCAGGGGGGCATCCCACTATGGCTACACCTTC CAWTGRGASHYGYTF
TRBJ2-5 . TRBV5-1 . TGCGCCAGCAGCTTGGCCGGGGCATATCAAGAGACCCAGTACTTC CASSLAGAYQETQYF
TRBJ2-2 . TRBV7-3 . TGTGCCAGCAGCCCAAGGATCGCGGCGGGCACCGGGGAGCTGTTTTTT CASSPRIAAGTGELFF
TRBJ1-2 . TRBV4-2 . TGTGCCAGCAGCCAAGGGGCGGCTGTTTATGGCTACACCTTC CASSQGAAVYGYTF
TRBJ1-6 . TRBV30 . TGTGCCTGGAGTGTTTTTGGCCGGGGGAATAATTCACCCCTCCACTTT CAWSVFGRGNNSPLHF
TRBJ2-6 . TRBV4-3 . TGCGCCAGCAGCCCGACTAGTTCTCGAGGGGCCAACGTCCTGACTTTC CASSPTSSRGANVLTF
TRBJ2-3 . TRBV28 . TGTGCCAGCAGTAGGGCTGGGGAAGATACGCAGTATTTT CASSRAGEDTQYF
TRBJ2-1 TRBD2 TRBV30 . TGTGCCTGGAGTGTTGCGGGGGGGACGCATGAGCAGTTCTTC CAWSVAGGTHEQFF
TRBJ2-7 TRBD2 TRBV29-1 . TGCAGCGTCGCAGGCGGTAGCGGGGGATCCTACGAGCAGTACTTC CSVAGGSGGSYEQYF
TRBJ1-6 . TRBV9 . TGTGCCAGCAGCGTAGAAGGCACGAATAATTCACCCCTCCACTTT CASSVEGTNNSPLHF